These 19 T cell receptor beta chains came from one sample sequenced in a study of T cells expressing NK-cell markers. Using the 5' RACE reads, TCRdb records one entry per CDR3 protein without DNA. The sample's table shows 400,000 to 500,000 distinct CDR3 sequences. Sequencing used blood T cells: a sorted CD56 or NKG2C T cell subset, CD4+ or CD8+ T cells, or bulk PBMC T cells (not recorded which). Receptors were obtained from a woman aged 18-69 years in good health.

The J gene is TRBJ1-2, the V gene TRBV5-4; checking the TCRdb D call of TRBD1 is not possible without DNA. The CDR3 has 17 residues. The germline gives CDR1 SGHNT, CDR2 YYREEE (reference sequence). The CDR3 loop reads CASRQRPGRGANYGYTF.

The chain uses TRBV11-2 and TRBJ1-3; TCRdb indicates TRBD1, and absent DNA this call remains unverified. The CDR3 totals 16 residues. CDR1 is SGHAT and CDR2 is FQNNGV in the germline V gene. CDR3 region: CASSQDVRGGGNTIYF.

The CDR3 protein is CASSLVTGVIEQFF. The gene calls are TRBV5-1 and TRBJ2-1; the TRBD1 assignment by TCRdb is unverifiable without DNA. Germline V lookup: CDR1 SGHRS, CDR2 YFSETQ. The CDR3 has 14 amino acids.

V is TRBV7-9 and J is TRBJ2-6. Germline CDR1 and CDR2: SEHNR and FQNEAQ (reference sequence). The length of the CDR3 is 15 residues. The CDR3 reads CASSYPGSGANVLTF.

V is TRBV29-1 and J is TRBJ2-6. Germline V gives CDR1 SQVTM, CDR2 ANQGSEA. This CDR3 spans 13 amino acids. CDR3 amino acids: CSVGDSGANVLTF.

The rearrangement links TRBV7-6 to TRBJ2-2; TCRdb gives TRBD1 as the D gene, but with no DNA this cannot be confirmed. The CDR3 loop spans 17 amino acids. From germline, CDR1 is SGHVS and CDR2 FNYEAQ. CDR3 residues: CASREDIGGAGTGELFF.

The rearrangement uses TRBV5-1 and TRBJ2-2. Germline V gives CDR1 SGHRS, CDR2 YFSETQ. This CDR3 has 15 residues. CDR3 loop: CASSLDGKNTGELFF. The variable domain in full, with the rest retrieved from reference TRBV5-1 and TRBJ2-2, is KAGVTQTPRYLIKTRGQQVTLSCSPISGHRSVSWYQQTPGQGLQFLFEYFSETQRNKGNFPGRFSGRQFSNSRSEMNVSTLELGDSALYLCASSLDGKNTGELFFGEGSRLTVL.

The J gene is TRBJ2-1, the V gene TRBV20-1; checking the TCRdb D call of TRBD2 is not possible without DNA. The CDR3 is made up of 11 amino acids. Germline CDR1 reads DFQATT; CDR2 reads SNEGSKA (reference sequence). This chain's CDR3 is CSAPERNEQFF.

V and J are TRBV29-1 and TRBJ2-2; the D gene TCRdb calls, TRBD2, cannot be checked with no DNA. Germline assignment: CDR1 SQVTM and CDR2 ANQGSEA. The CDR3 has 14 residues. The CDR3 loop is CSFWAGSNTGELFF.

The J gene is TRBJ2-1, the V gene TRBV7-2; TCRdb reports TRBD2, a call that lacks DNA to check it against. Looked up from germline, CDR1 is SGHTA and CDR2 is FQGNSA. This CDR3 is built from 15 residues. The CDR3 reads CASSNGGAAYNEQFF.

The V and J genes are TRBV9 and TRBJ2-3; absent DNA, TCRdb's TRBD1 call cannot be checked. The germline CDR1 and CDR2 sequences are SGDLS and YYNGEE. The CDR3 extends over 13 amino acids. CDR3 residues: CASSPDPGDTQYF.

The J gene is TRBJ2-5, the V gene TRBV7-2. The germline gives CDR1 SGHTA, CDR2 FQGNSA. This CDR3 has 12 residues. The CDR3 here is CASSLSFETQYF.

The chain couples TRBV6-1 to TRBJ2-3; TCRdb returns TRBD2, unconfirmable since there is no DNA. Germline CDR1 is MNHNS and CDR2 is SASEGT. CDR3 length: 17 residues. CDR3 loop: CASRSAWARGFLGTQYF.

The chain has TRBV10-3 and TRBJ2-5; TCRdb indicates TRBD2, and absent DNA this call remains unverified. Germline CDR1 ENHRY, CDR2 SYGVKD. CDR3 length: 11 residues. The CDR3 spells CAPRVTETQYF.

J is TRBJ1-4 and V is TRBV5-1; as DNA is missing, the TRBD1 call by TCRdb cannot be tested. Germline CDR1 SGHRS, CDR2 YFSETQ. The CDR3 sequence is 15 residues long. CDR3 loop: CASSLLPGGYEKLFF.

This chain joins TRBV20-1 and TRBJ2-5; TCRdb returns TRBD1, unconfirmable since there is no DNA. The germline CDR1 and CDR2 sequences are DFQATT and SNEGSKA (reference sequence). This CDR3 is 15 amino acids long. CDR3: CSAPNSKGGEETQYF.

The chain links TRBV3-1 to TRBJ2-7. Germline lookup yields CDR1 LGHDT and CDR2 YNNKEL (reference sequence). This CDR3 region has 12 residues. The CDR3 spells CASSQVRNEQYF.

The genes are TRBV5-5 and TRBJ2-3. The length of the CDR3 is 15 residues. Germline CDR1 SGHKS, CDR2 YYEKEE (reference sequence). The CDR3 reads CASRPVMLSTDTQYF. The complete variable domain, with remaining parts taken from reference TRBV5-5 and TRBJ2-3, reads DAGVTQSPTHLIKTRGQQVTLRCSPISGHKSVSWYQQVLGQGPQFIFQYYEKEERGRGNFPDRFSARQFPNYSSELNVNALLLGDSALYLCASRPVMLSTDTQYFGPGTRLTVL.

The chain uses TRBV5-1 and TRBJ2-1; the D call of TRBD2 rests on TCRdb alone, since no DNA is present to check it. The CDR3 has 18 amino acids. CDR1 is SGHRS, CDR2 YFSETQ, per germline. CDR3 region: CASSFLGRHTSDGNEQFF. Variable domain in full (rest from reference TRBV5-1 and TRBJ2-1): KAGVTQTPRYLIKTRGQQVTLSCSPISGHRSVSWYQQTPGQGLQFLFEYFSETQRNKGNFPGRFSGRQFSNSRSEMNVSTLELGDSALYLCASSFLGRHTSDGNEQFFGPGTRLTVL.